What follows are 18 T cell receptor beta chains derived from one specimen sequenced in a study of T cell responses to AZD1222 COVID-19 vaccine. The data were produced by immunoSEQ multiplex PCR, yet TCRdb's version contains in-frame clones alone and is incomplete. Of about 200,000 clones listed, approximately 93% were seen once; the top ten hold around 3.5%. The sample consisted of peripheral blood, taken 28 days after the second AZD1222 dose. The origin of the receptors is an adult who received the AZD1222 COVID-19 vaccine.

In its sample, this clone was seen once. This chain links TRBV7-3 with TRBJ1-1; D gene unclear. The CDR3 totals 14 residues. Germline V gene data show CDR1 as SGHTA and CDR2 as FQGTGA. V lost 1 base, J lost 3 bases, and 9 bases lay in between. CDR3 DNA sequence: TGTGCCAGCAGCTTAAAAGGGTTGGACACTGAAGCTTTCTTT. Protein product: CASSLKGLDTEAFF.

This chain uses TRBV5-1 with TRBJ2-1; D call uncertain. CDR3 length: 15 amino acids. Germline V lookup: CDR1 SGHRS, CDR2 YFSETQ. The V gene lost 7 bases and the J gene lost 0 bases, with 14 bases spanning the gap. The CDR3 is CASSRTDSSYNEQFF. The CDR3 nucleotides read TGCGCCAGCTCCAGGACCGATAGCTCCTACAATGAGCAGTTCTTC.

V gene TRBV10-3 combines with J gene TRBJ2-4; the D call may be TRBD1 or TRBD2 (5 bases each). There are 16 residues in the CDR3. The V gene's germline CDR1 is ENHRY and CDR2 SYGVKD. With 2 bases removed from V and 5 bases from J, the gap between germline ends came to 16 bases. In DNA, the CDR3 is TGTGCCATCAGTGAGGCTAAGGGGACGCGGGAAAACATTCAGTACTTC. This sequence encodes CAISEAKGTRENIQYF.

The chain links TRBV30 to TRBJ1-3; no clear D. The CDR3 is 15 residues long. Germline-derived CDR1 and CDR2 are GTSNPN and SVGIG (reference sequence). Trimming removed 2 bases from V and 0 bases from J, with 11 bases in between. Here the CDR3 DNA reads TGTGCCTGGAGTAGGTCGGCAGCCTCTGGAAACACCATATATTTT. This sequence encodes CAWSRSAASGNTIYF.

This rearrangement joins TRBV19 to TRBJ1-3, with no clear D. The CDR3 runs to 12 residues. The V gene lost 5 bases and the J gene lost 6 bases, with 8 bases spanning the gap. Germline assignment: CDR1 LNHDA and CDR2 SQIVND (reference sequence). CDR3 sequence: CASSPAANTIYF. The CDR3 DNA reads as TGTGCCAGTAGTCCCGCCGCAAACACCATATATTTT.

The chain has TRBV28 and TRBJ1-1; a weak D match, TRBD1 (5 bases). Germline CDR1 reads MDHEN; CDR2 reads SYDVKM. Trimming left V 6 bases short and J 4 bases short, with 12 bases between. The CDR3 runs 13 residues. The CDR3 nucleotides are TGTGCCAGCAGGGGGGAACCGGCCACTGAAGCTTTCTTT. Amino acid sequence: CASRGEPATEAFF.

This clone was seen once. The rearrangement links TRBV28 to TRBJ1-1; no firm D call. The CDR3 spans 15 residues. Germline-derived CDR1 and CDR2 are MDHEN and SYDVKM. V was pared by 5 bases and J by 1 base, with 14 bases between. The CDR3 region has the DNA TGTGCCAGCAGTCCCTTGACAACACAGAACACTGAAGCTTTCTTT. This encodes CASSPLTTQNTEAFF. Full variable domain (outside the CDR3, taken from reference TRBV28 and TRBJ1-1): DVKVTQSSRYLVKRTGEKVFLECVQDMDHENMFWYRQDPGLGLRLIYFSYDVKMKEKGDIPEGYSVSREKKERFSLILESASTNQTSMYLCASSPLTTQNTEAFFGQGTRLTVV.

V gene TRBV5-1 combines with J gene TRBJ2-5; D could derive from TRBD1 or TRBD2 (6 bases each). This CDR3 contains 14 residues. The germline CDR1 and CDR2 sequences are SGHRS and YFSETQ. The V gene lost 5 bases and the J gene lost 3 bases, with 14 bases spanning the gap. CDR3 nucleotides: TGCGCCAGCAGTCCGGAGGGGGGAAAAGAGACCCAGTACTTC. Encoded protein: CASSPEGGKETQYF.

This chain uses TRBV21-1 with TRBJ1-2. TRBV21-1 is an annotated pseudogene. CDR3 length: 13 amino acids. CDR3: CASSKVPNYGYTF. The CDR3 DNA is TGTGCCAGCAGCAAAGTTCCGAACTATGGCTACACCTTC.

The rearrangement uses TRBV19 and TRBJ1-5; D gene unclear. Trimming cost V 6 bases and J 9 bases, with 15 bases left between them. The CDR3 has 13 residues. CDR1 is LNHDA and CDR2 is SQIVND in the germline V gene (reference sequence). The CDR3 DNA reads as TGTGCCAGTAGCCGGGGTCCCCATAGGCCCCAGCATTTT. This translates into CASSRGPHRPQHF.

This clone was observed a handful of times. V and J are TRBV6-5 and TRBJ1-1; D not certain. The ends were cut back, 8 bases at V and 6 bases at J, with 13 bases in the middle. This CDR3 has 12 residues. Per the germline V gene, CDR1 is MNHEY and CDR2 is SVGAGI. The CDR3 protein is CASGPGAAEAFF. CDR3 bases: TGTGCCAGCGGTCCAGGTGCCGCTGAAGCTTTCTTT.

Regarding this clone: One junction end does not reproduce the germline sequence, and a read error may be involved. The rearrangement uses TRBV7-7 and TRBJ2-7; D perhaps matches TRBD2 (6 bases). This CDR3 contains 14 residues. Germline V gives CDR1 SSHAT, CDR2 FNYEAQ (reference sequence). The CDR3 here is CASSLGGDGDEQYF. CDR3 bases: TGTGCTAGCAGCTTAGGCGGGGATGGGGACGAGCAGTACTTC.

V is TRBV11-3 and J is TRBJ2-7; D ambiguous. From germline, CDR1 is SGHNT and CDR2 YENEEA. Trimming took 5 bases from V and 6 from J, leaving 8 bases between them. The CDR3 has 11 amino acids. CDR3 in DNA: TGTGCCAGCAGCCGTCGGGCCGAGCAGTACTTC. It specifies CASSRRAEQYF.

The CDR3 loop is CAIILQGVYTF. CDR3 bases: TGTGCCATCATCTTACAGGGAGTCTACACCTTC. The chain joins TRBV10-3 to TRBJ1-2; TRBD1 might be the D (6 bases). Per germline, CDR1 ENHRY and CDR2 SYGVKD. The length of the CDR3 is 11 residues. V was pared by 7 bases and J by 10 bases, with 13 bases between.

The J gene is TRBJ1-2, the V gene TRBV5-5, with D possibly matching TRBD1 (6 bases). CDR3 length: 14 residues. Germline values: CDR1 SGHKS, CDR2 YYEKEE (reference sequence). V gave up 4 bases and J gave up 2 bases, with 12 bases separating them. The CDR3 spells CASSNRDINYGYTF. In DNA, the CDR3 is TGTGCCAGCAGCAACCGGGACATCAACTATGGCTACACCTTC.

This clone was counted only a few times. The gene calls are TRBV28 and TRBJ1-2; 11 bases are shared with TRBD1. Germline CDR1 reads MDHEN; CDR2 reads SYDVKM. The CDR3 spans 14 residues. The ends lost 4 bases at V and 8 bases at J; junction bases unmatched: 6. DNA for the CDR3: TGTGCCAGCAGTTCCGCTGGACAGGGGGCGGGCTACACCTTC. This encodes CASSSAGQGAGYTF.

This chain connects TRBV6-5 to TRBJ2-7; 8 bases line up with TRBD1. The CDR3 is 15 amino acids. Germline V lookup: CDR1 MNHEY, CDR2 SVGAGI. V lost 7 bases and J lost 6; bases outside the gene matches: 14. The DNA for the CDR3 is TGTGCCAGCAACCGCCGAGGACAGGGACGCCGCGAGCAGTACTTC. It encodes CASNRRGQGRREQYF.

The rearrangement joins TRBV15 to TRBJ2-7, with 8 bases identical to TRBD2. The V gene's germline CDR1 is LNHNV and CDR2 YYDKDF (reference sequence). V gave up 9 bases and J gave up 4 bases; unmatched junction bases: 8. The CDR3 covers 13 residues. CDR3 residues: CATAGGGSYEQYF. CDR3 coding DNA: TGTGCCACGGCCGGGGGGGGTTCTTACGAGCAGTACTTC. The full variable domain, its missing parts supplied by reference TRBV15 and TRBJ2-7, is DAMVIQNPRYQVTQFGKPVTLSCSQTLNHNVMYWYQQKSSQAPKLLFHYYDKDFNNEADTPDNFQSRRPNTSFCFLDIRSPGLGDTAMYLCATAGGGSYEQYFGPGTRLTVT.